The TCR beta chain under discussion was sequenced for a study of naive and memory T cell subsets. The germline V gene has CDR1 LGHNA and CDR2 YNFKEQ. Trimming took 3 bases from V and 7 from J; bases not matched to a gene: 9. The length of the CDR3 is 16 residues. Two oligonucleotides, mixed equimolar, formed the beta constant-region primer covering TRBC1 and TRBC2. TCRdb recomputed calls from the UMI-ligation and nested PCR reads with MiXCR, one row per CDR3 protein. The sample comprises about 90,000 distinct CDR3 sequences, around 7% of which are singletons, and 1.6% rests with the top ten. This clonotype was seen repeatedly, ten times or more.

Sequencing was done on a sample of central memory CD4+ T cells from blood. This rearrangement joins TRBV4-2 to TRBJ2-1; 10 nucleotides line up with TRBD1. The receptor's source is a human donor in good health. Here the CDR3 reads CASSQKTGGAGNEQFF. The CDR3 DNA reads TGTGCCAGCAGCCAGAAGACAGGGGGCGCCGGTAATGAGCAGTTCTTC.